This TCR beta chain was captured by sequencing in a study of cytomegalovirus exposure and HLA in healthy donors. Concerning this clone itself: The target antigen is unknown.

Germline CDR1 reads SQVTM; CDR2 reads ANQGSEA. This CDR3 comprises 15 residues. J gave up 2 bases and V 6 bases, and 8 bases lay outside the gene matches. Overall study results and limits: Specific recognition of CMV antigens was confirmed in vitro for three chains (all CMV-associated).

PCR involved 60 Vbeta and 13 Jbeta primers. Profiled with immunoSEQ multiplex PCR; TCRdb holds only in-frame clones, not every one. This sample contains about 51,000 clones. The chain combines TRBV29-1 with TRBJ2-1; TRBD2 agrees at 9 bases. This clonotype was sampled from a man aged 35 to 55 in good health and CMV-seropositive. Sequenced: PBMCs. CDR3 bases: TGCAGCGTGGGGTTTGCTAGCGGGGCCTACAATGAGCAGTTCTTC. Protein: CSVGFASGAYNEQFF.